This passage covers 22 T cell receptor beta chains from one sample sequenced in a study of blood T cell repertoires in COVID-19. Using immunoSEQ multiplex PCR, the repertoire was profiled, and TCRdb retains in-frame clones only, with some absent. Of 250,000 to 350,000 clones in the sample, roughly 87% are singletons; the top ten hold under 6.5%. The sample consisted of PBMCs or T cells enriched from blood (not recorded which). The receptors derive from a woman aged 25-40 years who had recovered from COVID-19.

The CDR3 is CSVGLGGQTTDTQYF. The CDR3 nucleotides are TGCAGCGTTGGCCTGGGGGGACAGACCACAGATACGCAGTATTTT. This chain connects TRBV29-1 to TRBJ2-3; D is perhaps TRBD1 (7 bases). Trimming cost V 4 bases and J 2 bases, with 16 bases left between them. The CDR3 extends over 15 amino acids. Germline V CDR1 and CDR2: SQVTM, ANQGSEA.

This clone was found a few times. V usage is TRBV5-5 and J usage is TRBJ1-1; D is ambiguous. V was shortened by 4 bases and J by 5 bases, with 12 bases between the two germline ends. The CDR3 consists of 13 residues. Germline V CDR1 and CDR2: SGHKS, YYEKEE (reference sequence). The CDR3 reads CASSRSTGTEAFF. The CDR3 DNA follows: TGTGCCAGCAGCCGTTCGACCGGGACTGAAGCTTTCTTT.

The CDR3 protein is CASSYRGLAGAETQYF. CDR3 bases: TGTGCCAGCAGTTACCGCGGACTAGCGGGGGCAGAGACCCAGTACTTC. V usage is TRBV6-5 and J usage is TRBJ2-5, with TRBD2 matching over 13 bases. In germline, CDR1 is MNHEY, CDR2 SVGAGI. CDR3 length: 16 amino acids. V lost 2 bases and J lost 4; bases outside the gene matches: 4.

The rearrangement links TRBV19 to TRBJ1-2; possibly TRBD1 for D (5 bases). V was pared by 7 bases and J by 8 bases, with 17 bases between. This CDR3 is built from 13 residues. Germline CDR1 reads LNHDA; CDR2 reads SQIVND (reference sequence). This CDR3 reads CASKQGTTGGYTF. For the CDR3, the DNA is TGTGCCAGTAAGCAGGGCACCACTGGGGGCTACACCTTC.

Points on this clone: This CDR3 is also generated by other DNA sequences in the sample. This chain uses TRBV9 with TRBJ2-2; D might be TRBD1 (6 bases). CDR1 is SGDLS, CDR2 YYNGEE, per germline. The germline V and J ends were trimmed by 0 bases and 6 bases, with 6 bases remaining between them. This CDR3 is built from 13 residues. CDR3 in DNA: TGTGCCAGCAGCGTAGAGGGGGCCGGGGAGCTGTTTTTT. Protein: CASSVEGAGELFF. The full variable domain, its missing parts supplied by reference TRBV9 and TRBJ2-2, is DSGVTQTPKHLITATGQRVTLRCSPRSGDLSVYWYQQSLDQGLQFLIQYYNGEERAKGNILERFSAQQFPDLHSELNLSSLELGDSALYFCASSVEGAGELFFGEGSRLTVL.

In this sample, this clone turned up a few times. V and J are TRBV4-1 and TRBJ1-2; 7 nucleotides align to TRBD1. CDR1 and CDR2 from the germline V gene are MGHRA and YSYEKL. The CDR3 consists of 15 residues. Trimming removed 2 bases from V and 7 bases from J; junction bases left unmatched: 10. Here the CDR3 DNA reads TGCGCCAGCAGCCAACATACTCCCGGGACAGTTGGCTACACCTTC. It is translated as CASSQHTPGTVGYTF.

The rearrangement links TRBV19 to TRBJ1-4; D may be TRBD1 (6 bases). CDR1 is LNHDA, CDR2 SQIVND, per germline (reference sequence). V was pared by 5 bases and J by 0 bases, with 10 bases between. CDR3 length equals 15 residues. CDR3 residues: CASSFHRATNEKLFF. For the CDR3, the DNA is TGTGCCAGTAGTTTTCACAGGGCAACTAATGAAAAACTGTTTTTT.

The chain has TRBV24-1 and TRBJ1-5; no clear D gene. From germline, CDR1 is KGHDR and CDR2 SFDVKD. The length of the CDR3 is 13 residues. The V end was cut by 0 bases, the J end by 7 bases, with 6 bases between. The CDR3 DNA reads TGTGCCACCAGTGATTTGCCGGGACAGCCCCAGCATTTT. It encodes CATSDLPGQPQHF.

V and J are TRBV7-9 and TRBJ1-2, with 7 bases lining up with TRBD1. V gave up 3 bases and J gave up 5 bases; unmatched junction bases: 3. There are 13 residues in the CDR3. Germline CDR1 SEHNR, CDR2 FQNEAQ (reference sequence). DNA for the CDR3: TGTGCCAGCAGCTTGGAGGGGGCGTATGGCTACACCTTC. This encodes CASSLEGAYGYTF.

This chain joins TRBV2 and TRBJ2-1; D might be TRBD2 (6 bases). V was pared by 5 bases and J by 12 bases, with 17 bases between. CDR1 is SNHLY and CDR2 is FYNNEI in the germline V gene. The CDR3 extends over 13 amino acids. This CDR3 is CASSSSGGLLQFF. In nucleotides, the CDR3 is TGTGCCAGCAGTTCCTCAGGAGGGCTCTTGCAGTTCTTC.

CDR3 amino acids: CASSSMTGNTEAFF. In nucleotides, the CDR3 is TGTGCCAGTAGTTCGATGACGGGGAACACTGAAGCTTTCTTT. V is TRBV19 and J is TRBJ1-1; no clear D gene. The germline gives CDR1 LNHDA, CDR2 SQIVND (reference sequence). Trimming left V 5 bases short and J 1 base short, with 11 bases between. This CDR3 comprises 14 residues.

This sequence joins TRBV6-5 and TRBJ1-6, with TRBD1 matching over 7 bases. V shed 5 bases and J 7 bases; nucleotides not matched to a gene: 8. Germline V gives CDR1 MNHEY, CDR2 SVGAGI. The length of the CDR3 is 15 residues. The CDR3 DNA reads TGTGCCAGCAGTCCCTTCGACAGGGAGAATTCACCCCTCCACTTT. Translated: CASSPFDRENSPLHF.

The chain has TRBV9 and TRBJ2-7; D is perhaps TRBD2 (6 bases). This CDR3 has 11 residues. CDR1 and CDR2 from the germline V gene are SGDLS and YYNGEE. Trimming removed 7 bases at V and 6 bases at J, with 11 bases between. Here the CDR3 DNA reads TGTGCCAGCTCCGTGGGGGGCGAGCAGTACTTC. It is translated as CASSVGGEQYF.

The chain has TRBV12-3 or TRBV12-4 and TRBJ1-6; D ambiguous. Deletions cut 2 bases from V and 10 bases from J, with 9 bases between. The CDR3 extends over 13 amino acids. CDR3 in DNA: TGTGCCAGCAGTTTATTGGGCAGCTCACCCCTCCACTTT. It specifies CASSLLGSSPLHF.

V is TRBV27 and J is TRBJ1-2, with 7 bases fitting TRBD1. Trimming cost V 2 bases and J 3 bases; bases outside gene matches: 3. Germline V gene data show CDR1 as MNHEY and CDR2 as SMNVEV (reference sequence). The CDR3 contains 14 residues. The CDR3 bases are TGTGCCAGCAGTTTAAGAGGGGGCTACTATGGCTACACCTTC. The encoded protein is CASSLRGGYYGYTF.

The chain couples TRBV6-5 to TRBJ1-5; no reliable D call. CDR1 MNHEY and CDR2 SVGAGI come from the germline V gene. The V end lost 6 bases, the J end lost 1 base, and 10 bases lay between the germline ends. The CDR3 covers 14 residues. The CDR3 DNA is TGTGCCAGCAGCCCCCCGGGGAGCAATCAGCCCCAGCATTTT. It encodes CASSPPGSNQPQHF.

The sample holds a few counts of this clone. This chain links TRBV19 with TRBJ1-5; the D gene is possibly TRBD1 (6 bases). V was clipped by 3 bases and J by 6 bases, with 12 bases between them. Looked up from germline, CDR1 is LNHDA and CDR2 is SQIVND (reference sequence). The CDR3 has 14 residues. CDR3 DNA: TGTGCCAGTAGTATCAGGGGCGCGATTCAGCCCCAGCATTTT. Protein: CASSIRGAIQPQHF.

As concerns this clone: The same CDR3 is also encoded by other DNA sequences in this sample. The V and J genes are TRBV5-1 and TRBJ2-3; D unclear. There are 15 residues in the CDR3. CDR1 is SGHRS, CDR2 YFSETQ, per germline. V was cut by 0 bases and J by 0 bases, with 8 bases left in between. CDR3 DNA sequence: TGCGCCAGCAGCTTGGTAGCCGGGAGCACAGATACGCAGTATTTT. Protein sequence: CASSLVAGSTDTQYF. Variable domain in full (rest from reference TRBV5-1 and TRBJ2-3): KAGVTQTPRYLIKTRGQQVTLSCSPISGHRSVSWYQQTPGQGLQFLFEYFSETQRNKGNFPGRFSGRQFSNSRSEMNVSTLELGDSALYLCASSLVAGSTDTQYFGPGTRLTVL.

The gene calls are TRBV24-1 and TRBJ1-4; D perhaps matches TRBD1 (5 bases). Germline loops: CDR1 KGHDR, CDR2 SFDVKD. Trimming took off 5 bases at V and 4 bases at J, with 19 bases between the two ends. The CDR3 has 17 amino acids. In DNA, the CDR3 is TGTGCCACCAGTGCCCCGTTAGCGGGGACGGGTAATGAAAAACTGTTTTTT. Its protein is CATSAPLAGTGNEKLFF.

CDR3 sequence reads: CASSLDRGGGETQYF. The CDR3, as DNA: TGTGCCAGCAGCCTGGACAGGGGTGGGGGAGAGACCCAGTACTTC. The rearrangement uses TRBV3-1 (or the pseudogene TRBV3-2) and TRBJ2-5; TRBD1 matches 9 bases. Trimming took 4 bases from V and 4 from J; bases not matched to a gene: 7. Germline lookup yields CDR1 LGHDT and CDR2 YNNKEL (reference sequence). CDR3 length equals 15 residues.

The CDR3 sequence: CASSYLRGKGNQPQHF. CDR3 nucleotide sequence: TGTGCCAGCAGTTATTTGAGGGGGAAGGGCAATCAGCCCCAGCATTTT. This chain connects TRBV6-5 to TRBJ1-5, with TRBD1 as a possible D gene (6 bases). CDR3 length equals 16 residues. Per germline, CDR1 MNHEY and CDR2 SVGAGI. The V end lost 3 bases, the J end lost 2 bases, and 14 bases lay between the germline ends.

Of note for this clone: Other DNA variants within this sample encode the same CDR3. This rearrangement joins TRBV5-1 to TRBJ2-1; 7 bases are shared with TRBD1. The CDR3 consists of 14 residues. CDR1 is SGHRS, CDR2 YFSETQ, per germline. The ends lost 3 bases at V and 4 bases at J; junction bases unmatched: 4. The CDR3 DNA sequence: TGCGCCAGCAGCTCCGGGGACAGTTACAATGAGCAGTTCTTC. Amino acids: CASSSGDSYNEQFF.